The 7 T cell receptor beta chains given below trace back to one sample, sequenced in a study of spatial heterogeneity in lung cancer. In TCRdb, the 5' RACE reads were re-called with MiXCR into one record per CDR3 protein. The table includes tens of thousands of distinct CDR3 sequences, about 4.3% detected once. Time point specified: sample taken at primary tumor resection. The input material, whole RNA from tumor, nontumor lung or frozen PBMC, was sequenced unsorted. Sequences were derived from PBMCs, sampled at surgery. The receptors come from a male donor with early-stage non-small cell lung cancer.

In this sample, this clonotype turned up many times. A read error may produce the germline difference seen at one junction end. This sequence joins TRBV29-1 and TRBJ2-1, with 12 bases identical to TRBD1. In germline, CDR1 is SQVTM, CDR2 ANQGSEA. The CDR3 totals 15 residues. CDR3 loop: CSVDHGTGTGGFRVF. CDR3 bases: TGCAGCGTTGATCACGGGACCGGGACAGGGGGCTTTAGGGTCTTC.

In its sample, this clonotype was seen many times. The J gene is TRBJ2-5, the V gene TRBV5-6; no firm D call. CDR3 length: 16 amino acids. The V gene lost 6 bases and the J gene lost 9 bases, with 27 bases spanning the gap. Germline V lookup: CDR1 SGHDT, CDR2 YYEEEE. The CDR3 reads CASNSIPGHTKQPQYF. The CDR3 DNA sequence: TGTGCCAGCAACTCGATTCCGGGCCACACGAAGCAGCCCCAGTACTTC.

The table lists this clonotype with many counts. The rearrangement joins TRBV7-2 to TRBJ2-7, with 10 bases fitting TRBD2. This CDR3 is 17 amino acids long. From germline, CDR1 is SGHTA and CDR2 FQGNSA. The V gene end was trimmed by 0 bases and the J gene end by 1 base; junction bases not matched to a gene: 6. CDR3 region: CASSLAVAGGPSYEQYF. In DNA, the CDR3 is TGTGCCAGCAGCTTAGCAGTAGCGGGGGGACCTTCCTACGAGCAGTACTTC.

This clonotype has at least ten counts. This sequence joins TRBV6-4 and TRBJ2-5; 7 nucleotides agree with TRBD2. V lost 3 bases and J lost 5; bases outside the gene matches: 3. This CDR3 region has 13 residues. Per germline, CDR1 MRHNA and CDR2 SNTAGT. In DNA, the CDR3 is TGTGCCAGCAGTGAGCGGGAGACGGAGACCCAGTACTTC. Translated, it gives CASSERETETQYF.

This clonotype has a count of ten or more. The gene calls are TRBV6-2 or TRBV6-3 and TRBJ1-2; D is perhaps TRBD1 (6 bases). The CDR3 sequence is 15 residues long. V lost 4 bases and J 4 bases, leaving 16 bases between the germline ends. CDR1 and CDR2 from the germline V gene are MNHEY and SVGEGT. CDR3 loop: CASSSSWGRIYGYTF. The CDR3 nucleotides are TGTGCCAGCAGTTCCTCCTGGGGGCGCATCTATGGCTACACCTTC.

The chain joins TRBV6-1 to TRBJ2-1; possible D gene TRBD1, 5 bases. This CDR3 is built from 15 residues. The V gene lost 6 bases and the J gene lost 3 bases, with 15 bases spanning the gap. Germline CDR1 and CDR2: MNHNS and SASEGT. The CDR3 loop reads CASRTGQAHYNEQFF. As DNA, the CDR3 is TGTGCCAGCAGGACCGGACAAGCCCACTACAATGAGCAGTTCTTC.

The J gene is TRBJ1-5, the V gene TRBV19; D gene ambiguous. CDR1 is LNHDA, CDR2 SQIVND, per germline (reference sequence). V was shortened by 8 bases and J by 4 bases, with 9 bases between the two germline ends. The CDR3 length is 12 residues. The CDR3 DNA follows: TGTGCCAGTCGGCAGATTAATCAGCCCCAGCATTTT. It codes for CASRQINQPQHF. The variable domain in full, completed from reference TRBV19 and TRBJ1-5, reads DGGITQSPKYLFRKEGQNVTLSCEQNLNHDAMYWYRQDPGQGLRLIYYSQIVNDFQKGDIAEGYSVSREKKESFPLTVTSAQKNPTAFYLCASRQINQPQHFGDGTRLSIL.